Listed below are T cell receptor beta chains from one sample, sequenced in a study of beta chain features in type 1 diabetes. TCRdb's table, derived via immunoSEQ multiplex PCR, lists solely in-frame clones and lacks some. The sample carries about 340,000 clones, about 14% recorded once. Sequenced input: naive CD4+ T cells from blood. These receptors originate from a woman between 18 and 30 years old with type 1 diabetes. The CDR3 runs from the conserved cysteine through the conserved F or W. The D gene is left open where the match is weak. The size of a clone is reported for some rows only, either as once, few or many, or as a class for expanded clones.

clone size | J gene | V gene | D gene | CDR3 protein | CDR3 DNA
few | TRBJ1-2 | TRBV29-1 | TRBD1 | CSVGTGGVYGYTF | TGCAGCGTAGGTACAGGGGGCGTCTATGGCTACACCTTC
few | TRBJ2-2 | TRBV7-9 | TRBD2 | CASSQRLADTGELFF | TGTGCCAGCAGCCAACGACTAGCGGACACCGGGGAGCTGTTTTTT
few | TRBJ2-2 | TRBV14 | NA | CASSQVWGPGELFF | TGTGCCAGCAGCCAAGTTTGGGGGCCCGGGGAGCTGTTTTTT
NA | TRBJ1-1 | TRBV7-2 | NA | CASSLRQANANTEAFF | TGTGCCAGCAGCTTACGACAGGCTAATGCGAACACTGAAGCTTTCTTT
few | TRBJ2-4 | TRBV6-5 | NA | CASTPTGRNIQYF | TGTGCCAGCACCCCGACAGGGAGGAACATTCAGTACTTC
NA | TRBJ2-3 | TRBV5-1 | NA | CASSADWPDTQYF | TGCGCCAGCAGCGCGGACTGGCCAGATACGCAGTATTTT
few | TRBJ2-5 | TRBV7-9 | NA | CASTKGNRAETQYF | TGTGCCAGCACTAAAGGGAACAGGGCAGAGACCCAGTACTTC
few | TRBJ2-1 | TRBV28 | NA | CASSTGQRNNEQFF | TGTGCCAGCAGTACAGGACAGCGAAACAATGAGCAGTTCTTC
NA | TRBJ1-4 | TRBV9 | NA | CASSVVDRSLPGEKLFF | TGTGCCAGCAGCGTAGTAGACAGAAGTTTACCAGGGGAAAAACTGTTTTTT
NA | TRBJ2-7 | TRBV6-1 | TRBD2 | CASTPGGGYEQYF | TGTGCCAGCACCCCGGGCGGGGGCTACGAGCAGTACTTC
NA | TRBJ1-2 | TRBV5-4 | NA | CASSKRDYGYTF | TGTGCCAGCAGTAAGAGAGACTATGGCTACACCTTC
few | TRBJ1-2 | TRBV11-2 | NA | CASRLTGLSGYGYTF | TGTGCCAGCAGACTAACAGGGTTGAGTGGCTATGGCTACACCTTC
NA | TRBJ2-3 | TRBV29-1 | NA | CSDRLSTDTQYF | TGCAGCGACAGGCTCAGCACAGATACGCAGTATTTT
NA | TRBJ1-5 | TRBV6-1 | NA | CASTELPGHNQPQHF | TGTGCCAGCACCGAACTCCCGGGACACAATCAGCCCCAGCATTTT
few | TRBJ2-5 | TRBV28 | TRBD1 | CASSLSGTGPGGTQYF | TGTGCCAGCAGTTTATCGGGGACAGGCCCTGGGGGGACCCAGTACTTC
NA | TRBJ2-3 | TRBV9 | NA | CASSVLEGGTDTQYF | TGTGCCAGCAGCGTACTGGAGGGAGGCACAGATACGCAGTATTTT
few | TRBJ2-3 | TRBV2 | TRBD2 | CASSGVAGGPDTQYF | TGTGCCAGCAGTGGGGTAGCGGGAGGGCCAGATACGCAGTATTTT
NA | TRBJ2-1 | TRBV4-2 | TRBD2 | CASSQEPGLGSDEQFF | TGTGCCAGCAGCCAAGAACCGGGACTAGGATCCGATGAGCAGTTCTTC
few | TRBJ1-2 | TRBV6-1 | NA | CASSEVYSGSYTF | TGTGCCAGCAGTGAAGTCTATTCGGGGAGCTACACCTTC
few | TRBJ2-1 | TRBV7-9 | NA | CASSPNSGNPYNEQFF | TGTGCCAGCAGCCCAAACAGCGGAAACCCCTACAATGAGCAGTTCTTC
few | TRBJ1-1 | TRBV10-3 | NA | CAISLTDRNTEAFF | TGTGCCATCAGTCTTACCGACAGGAACACTGAAGCTTTCTTT
few | TRBJ2-6 | TRBV5-6 | TRBD2 | CASSRLAGALSSGANVLTF | TGTGCCAGCAGCCGACTAGCGGGAGCCCTCTCGTCTGGGGCCAACGTCCTGACTTTC
NA | TRBJ2-1 | TRBV19 | TRBD2 | CASSTTSGSYNEQFF | TGTGCCAGTAGTACGACTAGCGGGAGTTACAATGAGCAGTTCTTC
NA | TRBJ2-6 | TRBV7-2 | NA | CASNLLPVGANVLTF | TGTGCCAGCAACCTCCTCCCAGTTGGGGCCAACGTCCTGACTTTC
few | TRBJ1-1 | TRBV4-1 | NA | CASSQEDRTVNGAEAFF | TGCGCCAGCAGCCAAGAAGATCGGACAGTTAATGGTGCTGAAGCTTTCTTT
few | TRBJ1-2 | TRBV7-9 | NA | CASSFDAGNYGYTF | TGTGCCAGCAGCTTTGATGCGGGGAACTATGGCTACACCTTC